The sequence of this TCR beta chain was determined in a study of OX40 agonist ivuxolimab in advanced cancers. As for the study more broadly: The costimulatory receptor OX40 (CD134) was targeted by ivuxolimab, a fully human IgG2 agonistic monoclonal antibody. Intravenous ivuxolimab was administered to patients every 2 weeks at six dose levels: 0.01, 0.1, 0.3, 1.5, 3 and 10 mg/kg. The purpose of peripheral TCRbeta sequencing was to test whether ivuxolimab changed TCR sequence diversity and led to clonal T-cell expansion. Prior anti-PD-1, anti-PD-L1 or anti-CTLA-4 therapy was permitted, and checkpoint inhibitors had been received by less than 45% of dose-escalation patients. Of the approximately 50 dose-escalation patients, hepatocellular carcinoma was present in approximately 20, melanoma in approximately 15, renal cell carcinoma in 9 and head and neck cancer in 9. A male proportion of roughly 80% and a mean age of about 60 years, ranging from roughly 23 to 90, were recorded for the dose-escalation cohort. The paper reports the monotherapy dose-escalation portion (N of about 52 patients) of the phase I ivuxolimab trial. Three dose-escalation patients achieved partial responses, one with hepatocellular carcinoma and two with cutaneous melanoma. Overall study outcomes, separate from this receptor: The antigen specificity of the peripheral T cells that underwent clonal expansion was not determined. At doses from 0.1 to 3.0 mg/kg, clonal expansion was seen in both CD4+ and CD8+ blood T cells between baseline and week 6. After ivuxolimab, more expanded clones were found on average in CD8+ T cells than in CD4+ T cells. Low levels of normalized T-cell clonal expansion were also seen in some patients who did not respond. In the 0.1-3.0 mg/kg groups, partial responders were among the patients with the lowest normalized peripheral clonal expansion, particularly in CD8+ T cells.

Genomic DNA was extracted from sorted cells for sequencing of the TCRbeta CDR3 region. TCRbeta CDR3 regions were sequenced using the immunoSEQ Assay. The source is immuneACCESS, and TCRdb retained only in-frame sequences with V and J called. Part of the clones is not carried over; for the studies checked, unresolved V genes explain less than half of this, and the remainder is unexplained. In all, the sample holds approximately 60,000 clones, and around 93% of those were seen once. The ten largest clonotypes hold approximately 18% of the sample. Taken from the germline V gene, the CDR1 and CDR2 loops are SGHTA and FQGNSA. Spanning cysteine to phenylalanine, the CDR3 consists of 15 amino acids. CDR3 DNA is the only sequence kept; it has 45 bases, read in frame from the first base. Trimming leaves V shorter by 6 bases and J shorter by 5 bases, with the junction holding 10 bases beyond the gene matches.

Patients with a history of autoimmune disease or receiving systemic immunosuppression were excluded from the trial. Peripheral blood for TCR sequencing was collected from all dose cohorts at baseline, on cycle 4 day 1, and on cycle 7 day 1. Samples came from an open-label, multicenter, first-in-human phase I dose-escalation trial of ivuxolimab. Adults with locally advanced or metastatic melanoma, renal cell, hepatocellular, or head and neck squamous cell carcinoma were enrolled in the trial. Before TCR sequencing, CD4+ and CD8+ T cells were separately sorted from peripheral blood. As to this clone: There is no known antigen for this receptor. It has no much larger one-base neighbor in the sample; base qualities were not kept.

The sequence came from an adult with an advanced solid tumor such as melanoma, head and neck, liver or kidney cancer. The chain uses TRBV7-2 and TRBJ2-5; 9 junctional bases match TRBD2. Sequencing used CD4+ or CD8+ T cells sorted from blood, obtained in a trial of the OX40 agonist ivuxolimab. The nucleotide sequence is TGTGCCAGCAGACCGAATAGCGGGAGTGGTGAGACCCAGTACTTC. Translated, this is CASRPNSGSGETQYF.